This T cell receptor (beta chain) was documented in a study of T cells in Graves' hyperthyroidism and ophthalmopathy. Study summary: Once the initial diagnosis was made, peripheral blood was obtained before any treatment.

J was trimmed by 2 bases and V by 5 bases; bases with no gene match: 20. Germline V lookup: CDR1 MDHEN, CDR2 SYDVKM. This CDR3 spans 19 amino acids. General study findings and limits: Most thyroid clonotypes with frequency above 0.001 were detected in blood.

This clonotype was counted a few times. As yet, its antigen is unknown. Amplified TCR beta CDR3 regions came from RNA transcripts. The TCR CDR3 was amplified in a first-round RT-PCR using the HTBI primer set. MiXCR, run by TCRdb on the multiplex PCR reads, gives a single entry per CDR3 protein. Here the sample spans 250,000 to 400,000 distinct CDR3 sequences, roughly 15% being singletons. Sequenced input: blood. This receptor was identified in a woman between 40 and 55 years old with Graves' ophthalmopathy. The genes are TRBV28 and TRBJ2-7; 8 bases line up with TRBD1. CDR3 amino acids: CASSPFSGTGRHSTYEQYF. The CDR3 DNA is TGTGCCAGCAGTCCATTCTCCGGGACAGGTCGACATAGCACCTACGAGCAGTACTTC.